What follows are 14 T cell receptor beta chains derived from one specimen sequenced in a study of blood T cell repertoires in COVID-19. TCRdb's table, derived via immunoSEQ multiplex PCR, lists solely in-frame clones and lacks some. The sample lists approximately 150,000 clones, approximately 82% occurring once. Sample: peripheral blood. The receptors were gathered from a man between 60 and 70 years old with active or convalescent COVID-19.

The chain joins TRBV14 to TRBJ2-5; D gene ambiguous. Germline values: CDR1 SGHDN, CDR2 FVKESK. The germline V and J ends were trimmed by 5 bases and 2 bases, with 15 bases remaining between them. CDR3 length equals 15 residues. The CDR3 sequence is CASSAQRVAQETQYF. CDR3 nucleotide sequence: TGTGCCAGCAGCGCCCAGCGTGTTGCACAAGAGACCCAGTACTTC.

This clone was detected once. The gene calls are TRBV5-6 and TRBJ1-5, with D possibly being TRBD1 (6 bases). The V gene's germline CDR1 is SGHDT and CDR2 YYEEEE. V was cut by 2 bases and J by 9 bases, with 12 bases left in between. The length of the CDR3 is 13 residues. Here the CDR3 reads CASSLLQGPPQHF. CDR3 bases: TGTGCCAGCAGCTTACTACAGGGCCCGCCCCAGCATTTT.

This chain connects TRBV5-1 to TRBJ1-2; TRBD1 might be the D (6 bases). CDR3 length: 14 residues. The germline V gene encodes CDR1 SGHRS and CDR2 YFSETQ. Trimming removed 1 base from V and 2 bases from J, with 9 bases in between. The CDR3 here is CASSLPGENYGYTF. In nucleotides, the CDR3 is TGCGCCAGCAGCTTGCCAGGGGAAAACTATGGCTACACCTTC.

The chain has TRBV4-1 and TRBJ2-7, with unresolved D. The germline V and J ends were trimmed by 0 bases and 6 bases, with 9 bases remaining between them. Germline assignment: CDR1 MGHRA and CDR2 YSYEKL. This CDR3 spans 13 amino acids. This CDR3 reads CASSQDRVLEQYF. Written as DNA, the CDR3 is TGCGCCAGCAGCCAAGATCGGGTTCTCGAGCAGTACTTC.

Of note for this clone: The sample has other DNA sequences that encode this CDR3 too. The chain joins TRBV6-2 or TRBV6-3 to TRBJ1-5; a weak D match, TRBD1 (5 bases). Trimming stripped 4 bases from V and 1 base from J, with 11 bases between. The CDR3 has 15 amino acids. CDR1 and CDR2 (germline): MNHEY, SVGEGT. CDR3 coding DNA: TGTGCCAGCAGTTCCCCCGGGGGAAGCAATCAGCCCCAGCATTTT. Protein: CASSSPGGSNQPQHF.

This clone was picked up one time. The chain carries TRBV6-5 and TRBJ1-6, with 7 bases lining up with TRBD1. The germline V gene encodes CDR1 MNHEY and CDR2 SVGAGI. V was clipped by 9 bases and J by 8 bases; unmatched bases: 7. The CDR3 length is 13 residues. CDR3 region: CASQEGGHSPLHF. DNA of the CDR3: TGTGCCAGTCAGGAAGGGGGCCATTCACCCCTCCACTTT.

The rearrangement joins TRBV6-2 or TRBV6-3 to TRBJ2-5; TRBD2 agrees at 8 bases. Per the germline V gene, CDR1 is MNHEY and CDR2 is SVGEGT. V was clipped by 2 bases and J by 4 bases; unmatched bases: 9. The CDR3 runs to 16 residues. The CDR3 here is CASSYGLAGKRETQYF. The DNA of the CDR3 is TGTGCCAGCAGTTACGGTCTAGCGGGCAAACGAGAGACCCAGTACTTC.

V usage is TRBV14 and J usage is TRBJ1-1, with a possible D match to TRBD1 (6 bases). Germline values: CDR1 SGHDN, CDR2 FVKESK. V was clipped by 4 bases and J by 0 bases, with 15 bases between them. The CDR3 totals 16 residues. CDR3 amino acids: CASSRLRTALNTEAFF. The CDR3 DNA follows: TGTGCCAGCAGCCGACTCAGGACAGCCCTGAACACTGAAGCTTTCTTT.

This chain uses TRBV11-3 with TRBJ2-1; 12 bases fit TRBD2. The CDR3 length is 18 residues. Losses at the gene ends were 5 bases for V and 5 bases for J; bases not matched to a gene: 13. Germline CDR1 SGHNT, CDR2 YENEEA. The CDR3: CASSPGLAGGPRDNEQFF. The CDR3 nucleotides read TGTGCCAGCAGCCCGGGGCTAGCGGGGGGGCCCAGAGACAATGAGCAGTTCTTC.

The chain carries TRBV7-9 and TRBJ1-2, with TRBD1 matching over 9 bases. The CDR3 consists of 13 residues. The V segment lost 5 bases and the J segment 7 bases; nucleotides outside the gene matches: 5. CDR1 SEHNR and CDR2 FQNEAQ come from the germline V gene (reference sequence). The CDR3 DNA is TGTGCCAGCAGCCTGGGACAGGGACGTGGCTACACCTTC. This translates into CASSLGQGRGYTF.

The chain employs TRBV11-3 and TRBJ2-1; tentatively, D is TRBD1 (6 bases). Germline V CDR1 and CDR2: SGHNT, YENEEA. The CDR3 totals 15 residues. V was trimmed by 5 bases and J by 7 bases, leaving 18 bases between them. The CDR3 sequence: CASSRRTPGVNEQFF. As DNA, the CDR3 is TGTGCCAGCAGCCGCCGTACGCCAGGGGTTAATGAGCAGTTCTTC.

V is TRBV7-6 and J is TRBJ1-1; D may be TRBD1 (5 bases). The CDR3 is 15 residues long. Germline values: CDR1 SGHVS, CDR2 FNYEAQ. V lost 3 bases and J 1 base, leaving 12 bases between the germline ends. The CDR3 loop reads CASSFRAQGNTEAFF. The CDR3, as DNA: TGTGCCAGCAGCTTCCGAGCTCAGGGGAACACTGAAGCTTTCTTT.

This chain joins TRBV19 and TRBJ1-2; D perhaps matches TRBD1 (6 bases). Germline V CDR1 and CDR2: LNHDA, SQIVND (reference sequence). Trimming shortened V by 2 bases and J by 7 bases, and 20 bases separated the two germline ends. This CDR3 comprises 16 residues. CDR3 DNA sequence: TGTGCCAGTAGTATACCCCGGACAGCGACGGGCCCTGGCTACACCTTC. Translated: CASSIPRTATGPGYTF.

CDR3 in amino acids: CASSPGGGRRNTEAFF. In DNA, the CDR3 is TGTGCCAGCTCACCGGGGGGAGGGAGGCGGAACACTGAAGCTTTCTTT. V and J are TRBV18 and TRBJ1-1; D perhaps matches TRBD1 (5 bases). This CDR3 spans 16 amino acids. Trimming shortened V by 3 bases and J by 1 base, and 15 bases separated the two germline ends. CDR1 is KGHSH and CDR2 is LQKENI in the germline V gene.